These 21 T cell receptor beta chains came from one sample sequenced in a study of T cell changes during pregnancy in multiple sclerosis. Measured with immunoSEQ multiplex PCR; TCRdb has only the in-frame clones, and not every one. There are fewer than 85,000 clones in the sample; about 95% occur only once, and over 0.95% lies in the top ten. The input for sequencing was peripheral blood, taken in the second trimester of pregnancy. Receptors were obtained from a female donor with multiple sclerosis, enrolled in a pregnancy study.

The gene calls are TRBV27 and TRBJ2-2; 10 positions match TRBD2. The germline CDR1 and CDR2 sequences are MNHEY and SMNVEV (reference sequence). The CDR3 length is 18 residues. J lost 0 bases, V lost 3 bases, and 7 bases had no gene match. The CDR3 coding sequence is TGTGCCAGCAGTTTGGGACTAGCGATTTCCGCGAACACCGGGGAGCTGTTTTTT. Its translation is CASSLGLAISANTGELFF.

The J gene is TRBJ2-2, the V gene TRBV6-5, with D tentatively TRBD2 (6 bases). This CDR3 region has 15 residues. The germline gives CDR1 MNHEY, CDR2 SVGAGI. Deletions cut 4 bases from V and 5 bases from J, with 14 bases between. The CDR3 spells CASSLIVAATGELFF. The DNA for the CDR3 is TGTGCCAGCAGTTTGATAGTAGCGGCTACCGGGGAGCTGTTTTTT.

The chain joins TRBV9 to TRBJ2-1, with a weak D call TRBD1 (6 bases). Germline V gives CDR1 SGDLS, CDR2 YYNGEE. The CDR3 contains 16 residues. Trimming left V 4 bases short and J 2 bases short, with 16 bases between. CDR3 sequence reads: CASSFRLGGPYNEQFF. The CDR3 nucleotides read TGTGCCAGCAGCTTCCGCCTAGGGGGACCCTACAATGAGCAGTTCTTC.

V and J are TRBV6-6 and TRBJ2-1; TRBD2 aligns across 7 bases. CDR3 length: 15 amino acids. Germline V gene data show CDR1 as MNHNY and CDR2 as SVGAGI (reference sequence). The V segment lost 3 bases and the J segment 9 bases; nucleotides outside the gene matches: 11. This CDR3 reads CASSYNAGEEREQFF. In nucleotides, the CDR3 is TGTGCCAGCAGTTATAATGCGGGAGAGGAGCGTGAGCAGTTCTTC.

The V gene is TRBV5-6, the J gene TRBJ2-1, with TRBD1 as a possible D gene (5 bases). This CDR3 comprises 13 residues. V was clipped by 5 bases and J by 4 bases, with 10 bases between them. Germline CDR1 reads SGHDT; CDR2 reads YYEEEE. The CDR3 protein is CASRLAGYNEQFF. CDR3 coding DNA: TGTGCCAGCAGATTAGCAGGGTACAATGAGCAGTTCTTC.

This chain connects TRBV30 to TRBJ2-1, with a tentative D call TRBD1 (6 bases). CDR3 length: 13 residues. Per the germline V gene, CDR1 is GTSNPN and CDR2 is SVGIG (reference sequence). V was shortened by 1 base and J by 8 bases, with 12 bases between the two germline ends. The CDR3 nucleotides are TGTGCCTGGAGTGGACAGGACTCGGATGAGCAGTTCTTC. Translation gives CAWSGQDSDEQFF.

CDR3 sequence (DNA): TGCGCCAGCAGCCCTCCCTCAGGGGACAGGGGTCGTTCTAACTATGGCTACACCTTC. It specifies CASSPPSGDRGRSNYGYTF. V usage is TRBV4-1 and J usage is TRBJ1-2, with 10 nucleotides matching TRBD1. Trimming at V came to 4 bases and at J to 0 bases, leaving 14 bases not matched to a gene. The CDR3 extends over 19 amino acids. CDR1 and CDR2 (germline): MGHRA, YSYEKL.

This sequence joins TRBV5-1 and TRBJ1-1; no reliable D call. CDR3 size: 15 residues. Germline values: CDR1 SGHRS, CDR2 YFSETQ. V was clipped by 4 bases and J by 5 bases, with 18 bases between them. In DNA form, the CDR3 reads TGCGCCAGCAGCAAGAACGTCGGGGATGGGACTGAAGCTTTCTTT. Residues: CASSKNVGDGTEAFF.

The CDR3 DNA is TGCGCCAGCAGCTGGGTTTGGAGCTCTGGAAACACCATATATTTT. Translation gives CASSWVWSSGNTIYF. V and J are TRBV5-1 and TRBJ1-3; D unclear. Germline V gene lookup returns CDR1 SGHRS and CDR2 YFSETQ. Trimming stripped 3 bases from V and 0 bases from J, with 10 bases between. CDR3 length: 15 amino acids.

In DNA, the CDR3 is TGTGCCTGGACCCCTCGGACGGGAACCACCGGGGAGCTGTTTTTT. It specifies CAWTPRTGTTGELFF. This chain joins TRBV30 and TRBJ2-2, with D perhaps TRBD2 (5 bases). Germline loops: CDR1 GTSNPN, CDR2 SVGIG (reference sequence). This CDR3 region has 15 residues. V was trimmed by 4 bases and J by 4 bases, leaving 16 bases between them.

The chain employs TRBV19 and TRBJ2-7, with D tentatively TRBD2 (5 bases). Trimming removed 7 bases at V and 0 bases at J, with 16 bases between. This CDR3 region has 15 residues. CDR1 is LNHDA, CDR2 SQIVND, per germline (reference sequence). The CDR3 sequence: CASNDPRGASYEQYF. The CDR3 DNA reads as TGTGCCAGTAACGATCCCCGGGGAGCCTCCTACGAGCAGTACTTC.

This clone has a single count. The chain combines TRBV5-4 with TRBJ2-2; 12 nucleotides line up with TRBD1. The CDR3 contains 15 residues. The germline gives CDR1 SGHNT, CDR2 YYREEE (reference sequence). Trimming cost V 4 bases and J 4 bases; bases outside gene matches: 2. This CDR3 reads CASSGTGGGTGELFF. In nucleotides, the CDR3 is TGTGCCAGCAGCGGGACAGGGGGCGGCACCGGGGAGCTGTTTTTT.

This sequence joins TRBV5-1 and TRBJ1-1, with a tentative D call TRBD1 (5 bases). The CDR3 consists of 15 residues. Between the trimmed V and J ends, which lost 2 bases and 4 bases, there was a span of 15 bases. Germline V lookup: CDR1 SGHRS, CDR2 YFSETQ. The CDR3 DNA follows: TGCGCCAGCAGCTTAGACGTGGGGCTGGGCACTGAAGCTTTCTTT. This codes for CASSLDVGLGTEAFF.

The rearrangement uses TRBV5-5 and TRBJ1-3, with D unclear. The germline V gene has CDR1 SGHKS and CDR2 YYEKEE (reference sequence). V was pared by 3 bases and J by 1 base, with 11 bases between. The CDR3 length is 15 residues. In DNA form, the CDR3 reads TGTGCCAGCAGCTACCTTACGGGGTCTGGAAACACCATATATTTT. Amino acid sequence: CASSYLTGSGNTIYF.

The genes are TRBV5-4 and TRBJ2-5, with 8 bases that match TRBD1. The trim removed 7 bases at V and 3 bases at J, leaving 8 bases unmatched. CDR1 and CDR2 from the germline V gene are SGHNT and YYREEE (reference sequence). The CDR3 spans 14 residues. This CDR3 is CASATGGMEETQYF. DNA for the CDR3: TGTGCCAGCGCCACAGGGGGGATGGAAGAGACCCAGTACTTC.

The chain joins TRBV4-3 to TRBJ1-4; TRBD1 matches at 7 bases. CDR1 LGHNA and CDR2 YSLEER come from the germline V gene. V shed 4 bases, J shed 4 bases, and the junction held 9 bases outside the gene matches. This CDR3 has 16 amino acids. The CDR3 sequence is CASSLGGGGGNEKLFF. The CDR3 DNA reads as TGCGCCAGCAGCCTTGGAGGAGGGGGCGGTAATGAAAAACTGTTTTTT.

The chain joins TRBV5-1 to TRBJ2-7; TRBD1 matches 10 bases. CDR1 is SGHRS and CDR2 is YFSETQ in the germline V gene. The CDR3 covers 13 residues. The trim removed 4 bases at V and 5 bases at J, leaving 3 bases unmatched. CDR3 sequence (DNA): TGCGCCAGCAGCGCCGGGACAGGGGACGAGCAGTACTTC. Translated, it gives CASSAGTGDEQYF.

CDR3 region: CAISESGQGIGYGYTF. CDR3 nucleotide sequence: TGTGCCATCAGTGAGTCGGGCCAGGGGATTGGGTATGGCTACACCTTC. J is TRBJ1-2 and V is TRBV10-3; D is perhaps TRBD1 (6 bases). Germline V gene sequence: CDR1 ENHRY, CDR2 SYGVKD. Trimming took off 0 bases at V and 5 bases at J, with 16 bases between the two ends. The CDR3 has 16 residues.

This chain uses TRBV7-2 with TRBJ1-5; TRBD1 is a possible D gene (6 bases). The CDR3 covers 14 residues. V was cut by 2 bases and J by 2 bases, with 7 bases left in between. Germline CDR1 SGHTA, CDR2 FQGNSA. CDR3: CASSLQGRNQPQHF. The CDR3 DNA follows: TGTGCCAGCAGCTTACAGGGGCGCAATCAGCCCCAGCATTTT.

The CDR3 region has the DNA TGTGCCAGCAGCTTAGAAGGCCCCGAGAGGCGCAATCAGCCCCAGCATTTT. Its protein product is CASSLEGPERRNQPQHF. This chain uses TRBV7-4 with TRBJ1-5; no definite D call. Germline V lookup: CDR1 SGHVT, CDR2 SQSDAQ. The CDR3 sequence is 17 residues long. Trimming removed 1 base from V and 2 bases from J, with 15 bases in between. The full variable domain, with the rest looked up from reference TRBV7-4 and TRBJ1-5, is GAGVSQSPRYKVAKRGRDVALRCDSISGHVTLYWYRQTLGQGSEVLTYSQSDAQRDKSGRPSGRFSAERPERSVSTLKIQRTEQGDSAVYLCASSLEGPERRNQPQHFGDGTRLSIL.

This clone was found a few times. The sample has other DNA sequences that encode this CDR3 too. V usage is TRBV29-1 and J usage is TRBJ2-5; possibly TRBD2 for D (6 bases). V was pared by 6 bases and J by 4 bases, with 6 bases between. The CDR3 loop spans 10 amino acids. The germline V gene has CDR1 SQVTM and CDR2 ANQGSEA. CDR3 in DNA: TGCAGCGTGGGGGGAGAGACCCAGTACTTC. It codes for CSVGGETQYF.